This TCR beta chain came from a study of identical twins. Details on this clonotype: The antigen remains undetermined.

This CDR3 has 19 amino acids. Broader study findings: For out-of-frame beta sequences, excess twin sharing was weaker.

TCRdb reprocessed the 5' RACE reads with MiXCR, giving one entry per CDR3 protein. The sample lists approximately 300,000 distinct CDR3 sequences, 9.5% seen once, with 6% to 8.5% in the top ten. These data are also associated with another study on yellow fever vaccine responses in identical twins.

The sample was CD8+ T cells sorted from blood. The chain joins TRBV21-1 to TRBJ2-5; the listed D gene, TRBD2, was not tested against the DNA. TRBV21-1 represents a pseudogene. The sequence was obtained from a woman aged 18 to 35 in good health. CDR3 DNA: TGTGCCAGCAGCAAAGCGCTCCTAACGGGACTAGCGGGTCTAGAGACCCAGTACTTC. It translates to CASSKALLTGLAGLETQYF.